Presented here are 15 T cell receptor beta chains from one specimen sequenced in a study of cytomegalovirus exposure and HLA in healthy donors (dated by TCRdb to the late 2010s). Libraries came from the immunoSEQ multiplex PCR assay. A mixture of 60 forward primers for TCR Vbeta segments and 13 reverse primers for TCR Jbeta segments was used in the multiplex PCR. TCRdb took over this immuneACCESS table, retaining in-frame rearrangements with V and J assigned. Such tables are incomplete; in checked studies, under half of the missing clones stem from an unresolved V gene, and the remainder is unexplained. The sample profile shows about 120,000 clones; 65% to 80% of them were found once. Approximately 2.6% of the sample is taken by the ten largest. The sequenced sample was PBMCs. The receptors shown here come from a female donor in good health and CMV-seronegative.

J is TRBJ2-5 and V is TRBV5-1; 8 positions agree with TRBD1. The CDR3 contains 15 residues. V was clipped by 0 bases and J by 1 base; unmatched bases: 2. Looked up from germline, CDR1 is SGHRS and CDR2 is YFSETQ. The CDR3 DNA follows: TGCGCCAGCAGCTTGGACAGGGGGTTCCAAGAGACCCAGTACTTC. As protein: CASSLDRGFQETQYF. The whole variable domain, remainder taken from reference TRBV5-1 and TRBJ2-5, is KAGVTQTPRYLIKTRGQQVTLSCSPISGHRSVSWYQQTPGQGLQFLFEYFSETQRNKGNFPGRFSGRQFSNSRSEMNVSTLELGDSALYLCASSLDRGFQETQYFGPGTRLLVL.

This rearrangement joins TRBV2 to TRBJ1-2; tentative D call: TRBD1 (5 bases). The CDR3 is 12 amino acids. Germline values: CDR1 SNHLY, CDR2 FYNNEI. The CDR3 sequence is CADTGDDYGYTF. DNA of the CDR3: TGTGCGGACACTGGGGATGACTATGGCTACACCTTC.

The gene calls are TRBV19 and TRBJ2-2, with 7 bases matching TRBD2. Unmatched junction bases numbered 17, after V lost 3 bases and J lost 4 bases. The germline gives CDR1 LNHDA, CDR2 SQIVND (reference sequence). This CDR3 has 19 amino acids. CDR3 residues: CASSISPGTWEGPTGELFF. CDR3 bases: TGTGCCAGTAGTATCTCACCCGGGACGTGGGAGGGGCCCACCGGGGAGCTGTTTTTT.

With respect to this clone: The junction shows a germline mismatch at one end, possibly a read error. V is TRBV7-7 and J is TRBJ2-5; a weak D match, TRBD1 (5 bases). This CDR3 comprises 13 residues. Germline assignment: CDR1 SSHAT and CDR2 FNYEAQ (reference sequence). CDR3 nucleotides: TGTGCTAGCAGTGTGGGGCTCCAAGAGACCCAGTACTTC. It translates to CASSVGLQETQYF.

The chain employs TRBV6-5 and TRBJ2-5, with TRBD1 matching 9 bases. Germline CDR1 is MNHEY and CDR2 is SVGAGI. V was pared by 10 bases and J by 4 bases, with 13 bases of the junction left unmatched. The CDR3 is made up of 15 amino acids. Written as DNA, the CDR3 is TGTGCCACATCTGGGGACAGGGTATACGGAGAGACCCAGTACTTC. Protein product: CATSGDRVYGETQYF.

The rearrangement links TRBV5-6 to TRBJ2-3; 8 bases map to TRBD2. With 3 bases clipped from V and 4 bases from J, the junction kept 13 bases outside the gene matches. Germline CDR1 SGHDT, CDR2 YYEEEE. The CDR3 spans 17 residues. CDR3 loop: CASSSRIGGGYADTQYF. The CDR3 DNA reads TGTGCCAGCAGCTCCCGGATAGGCGGGGGGTATGCAGATACGCAGTATTTT. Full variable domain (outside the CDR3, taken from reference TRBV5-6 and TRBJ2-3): DAGVTQSPTHLIKTRGQQVTLRCSPKSGHDTVSWYQQALGQGPQFIFQYYEEEERQRGNFPDRFSGHQFPNYSSELNVNALLLGDSALYLCASSSRIGGGYADTQYFGPGTRLTVL.

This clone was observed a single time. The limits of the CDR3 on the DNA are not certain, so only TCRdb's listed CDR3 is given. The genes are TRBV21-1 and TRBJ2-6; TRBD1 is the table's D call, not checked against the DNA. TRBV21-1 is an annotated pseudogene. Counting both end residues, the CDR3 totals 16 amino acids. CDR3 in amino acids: CASSLRWASGANVLTF.

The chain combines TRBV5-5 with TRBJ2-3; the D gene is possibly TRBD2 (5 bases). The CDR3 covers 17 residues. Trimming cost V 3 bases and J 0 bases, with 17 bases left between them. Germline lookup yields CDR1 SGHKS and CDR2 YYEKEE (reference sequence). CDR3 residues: CASSSGIVGRSTDTQYF. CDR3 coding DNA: TGTGCCAGCAGCTCGGGGATAGTAGGTAGGAGCACAGATACGCAGTATTTT.

This CDR3 is CASSQEVARVPPPFEQFF. The CDR3 region has the DNA TGCGCCAGCAGCCAAGAAGTCGCCCGAGTCCCACCCCCGTTTGAGCAGTTCTTC. This chain connects TRBV4-3 to TRBJ2-1; D is unclear. Germline V CDR1 and CDR2: LGHNA, YSLEER. The CDR3 runs 18 residues. V gave up 0 bases and J gave up 9 bases, with 24 bases separating them.

CDR3 in amino acids: CASSYEQASTDTQYF. DNA of the CDR3: TGTGCCAGCAGTTACGAGCAGGCTAGCACAGATACGCAGTATTTT. The chain recombines TRBV6-5 with TRBJ2-3; D remains unclear. The CDR3 consists of 15 residues. Trimming stripped 2 bases from V and 0 bases from J, with 9 bases between. Germline V gene sequence: CDR1 MNHEY, CDR2 SVGAGI.

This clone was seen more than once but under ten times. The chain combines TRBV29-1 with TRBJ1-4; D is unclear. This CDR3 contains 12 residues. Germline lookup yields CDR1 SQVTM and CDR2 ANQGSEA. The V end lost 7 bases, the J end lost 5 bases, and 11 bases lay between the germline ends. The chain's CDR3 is CSGVRGNEKLFF. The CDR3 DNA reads TGCAGCGGTGTCCGGGGAAATGAAAAACTGTTTTTT.

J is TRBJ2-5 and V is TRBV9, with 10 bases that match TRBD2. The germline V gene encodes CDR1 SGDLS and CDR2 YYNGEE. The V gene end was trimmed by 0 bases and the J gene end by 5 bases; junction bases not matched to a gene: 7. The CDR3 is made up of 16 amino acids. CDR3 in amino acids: CASSVGQAGGLETQYF. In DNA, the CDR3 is TGTGCCAGCAGCGTAGGGCAAGCGGGGGGGCTGGAGACCCAGTACTTC.

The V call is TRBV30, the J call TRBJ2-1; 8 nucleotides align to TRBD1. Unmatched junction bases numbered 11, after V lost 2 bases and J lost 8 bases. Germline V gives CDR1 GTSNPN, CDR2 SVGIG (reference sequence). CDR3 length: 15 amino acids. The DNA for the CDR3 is TGTGCCTGGAGTAAGTTCGACAGGGGAAGCCATGAGCAGTTCTTC. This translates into CAWSKFDRGSHEQFF.

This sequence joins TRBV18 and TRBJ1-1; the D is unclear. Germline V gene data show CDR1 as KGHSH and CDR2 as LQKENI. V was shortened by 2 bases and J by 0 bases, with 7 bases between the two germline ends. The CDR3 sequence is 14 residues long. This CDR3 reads CASSPSGLNTEAFF. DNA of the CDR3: TGTGCCAGCTCACCATCAGGCCTGAACACTGAAGCTTTCTTT.

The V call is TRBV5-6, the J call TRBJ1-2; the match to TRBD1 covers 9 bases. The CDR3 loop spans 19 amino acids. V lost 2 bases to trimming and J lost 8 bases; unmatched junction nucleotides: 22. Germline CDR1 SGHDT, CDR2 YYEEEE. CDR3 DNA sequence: TGTGCCAGCAGCTTTGCCGGGTGGGGGACAGGGAAACCCCGATCGGGCTACACCTTC. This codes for CASSFAGWGTGKPRSGYTF.